This T cell receptor (beta chain) was profiled in a study of PD-1 blockade in classical Hodgkin lymphoma. Study-level information: Intravenous nivolumab at 3 mg/kg was given to patients every 2 weeks.

Regarding the study as a whole: Prior to therapy, complete responders displayed diversity much like that of newly diagnosed patients.

TCRdb's table, derived via immunoSEQ multiplex PCR, lists solely in-frame clones and lacks some. The table includes over 2,500 clones, 60% to 75% detected once. Concerning this clone itself: As yet, its antigen is unknown.

Relapse after autologous stem cell transplantation occurred in every patient, and brentuximab vedotin exposure varied. Isolation of CD8+ T cells from thawed PBMCs used magnetic negative selection. The CDR3 is 13 residues long. Germline CDR1 is SGHAT and CDR2 is FQNNGV. The germline V and J ends were trimmed by 5 bases and 1 base, with 6 bases remaining between them. Sequencing was performed on CD8+ T cells from blood, taken at baseline. The V and J genes are TRBV11-2 and TRBJ1-5, with D maybe TRBD1 (5 bases). This clonotype was obtained from a human donor with classical Hodgkin lymphoma. CDR3 nucleotide sequence: TGTGCCAGCAGCCGGGACAGCAATCAGCCCCAGCATTTT. Its translation: CASSRDSNQPQHF.